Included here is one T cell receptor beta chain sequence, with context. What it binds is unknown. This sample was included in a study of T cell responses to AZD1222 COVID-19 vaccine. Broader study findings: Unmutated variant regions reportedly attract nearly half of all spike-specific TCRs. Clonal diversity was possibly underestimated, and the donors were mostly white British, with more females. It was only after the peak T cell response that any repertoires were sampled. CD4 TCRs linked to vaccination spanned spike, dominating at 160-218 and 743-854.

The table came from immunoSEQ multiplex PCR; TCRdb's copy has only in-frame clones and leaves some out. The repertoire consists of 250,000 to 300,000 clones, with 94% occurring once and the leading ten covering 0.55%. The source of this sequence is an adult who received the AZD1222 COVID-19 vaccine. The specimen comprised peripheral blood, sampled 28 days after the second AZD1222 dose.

CDR3 nucleotide sequence: TGTGCCAGCAGCGACAGCGAGAACACTGAAGCTTTCTTT. Protein sequence: CASSDSENTEAFF. J is TRBJ1-1 and V is TRBV6-5; perhaps TRBD1 as D (5 bases). The CDR3 extends over 13 amino acids. Germline values: CDR1 MNHEY, CDR2 SVGAGI. V was clipped by 6 bases and J by 1 base, with 9 bases between them.